This T cell receptor (beta chain) came from a study of immune evolution from preneoplasia to lung adenocarcinoma. Here immunoSEQ multiplex PCR was the method, and the copy in TCRdb shows in-frame clones only, minus some. This table holds 2,500 to 3,000 clones, around 90% found once. The CDR3 consists of 15 residues. Germline values: CDR1 KGHSH, CDR2 LQKENI. The V end was cut by 1 base, the J end by 3 bases, with 12 bases between. The specimen sequenced was FFPE adjacent normal lung tissue. The receptor comes from an older person with lung adenocarcinoma. The chain links TRBV18 to TRBJ1-1; tentative D call: TRBD1 (5 bases). The CDR3 DNA is TGTGCCAGCTCACCACTGGAGGGGACGCACACTGAAGCTTTCTTT. It is translated as CASSPLEGTHTEAFF. The whole variable domain, filled in from reference TRBV18 and TRBJ1-1, reads NAGVMQNPRHLVRRRGQEARLRCSPMKGHSHVYWYRQLPEEGLKFMVYLQKENIIDESGMPKERFSAEFPKEGPSILRIQQVVRGDSAAYFCASSPLEGTHTEAFFGQGTRLTVV.